The sequence of this T cell receptor (beta chain) was determined in a study of cytomegalovirus exposure and HLA in healthy donors. CDR3 length equals 13 residues. The V gene end was trimmed by 5 bases and the J gene end by 8 bases; junction bases not matched to a gene: 8. The germline gives CDR1 SGHAT, CDR2 FQNNGV. Primers included in the PCR were 60 Vbeta and 13 Jbeta primers. Data came from immunoSEQ multiplex PCR; TCRdb stores just in-frame clones and leaves some out. The repertoire holds about 76,000 clones, with 70% to 80% as singletons. The sample taken for sequencing was PBMCs. This receptor was taken from a man in his thirties or forties in good health and CMV-seronegative. This chain uses TRBV11-2 with TRBJ1-2, with 7 bases identical to TRBD1. Written as DNA, the CDR3 is TGTGCCAGCAGCGCCTTAACAGGGGACGGCTACACCTTC. Translation gives CASSALTGDGYTF.